These 32 T cell receptor beta chains were sequenced from one sample in a study of cytomegalovirus exposure and HLA in healthy donors. It was with 60 Vbeta and 13 Jbeta primers that the PCR ran. Assay used: immunoSEQ multiplex PCR; TCRdb lists only in-frame clones, some missing. The sample gives roughly 120,000 clones, approximately 84% of which show up once; around 0.24% is in the top ten. The specimen was PBMCs. These receptors came from a man aged 50 or older in good health and CMV-seronegative.

This rearrangement joins TRBV27 to TRBJ2-5, with D unresolved. The V gene lost 8 bases and the J gene lost 6 bases, with 13 bases spanning the gap. Germline assignment: CDR1 MNHEY and CDR2 SMNVEV (reference sequence). CDR3 length equals 12 residues. The CDR3 loop reads CASHGGAQTQYF. CDR3 coding DNA: TGTGCCAGCCACGGCGGCGCCCAGACCCAGTACTTC.

This clone was found once. The chain combines TRBV7-2 with TRBJ1-5; tentatively, D is TRBD1 (6 bases). The CDR3 spans 13 residues. The V gene's germline CDR1 is SGHTA and CDR2 FQGNSA. V was trimmed by 5 bases and J by 6 bases, leaving 11 bases between them. The CDR3 region has the DNA TGTGCCAGCAGCGCTTCAGGGGTTCAGCCCCAGCATTTT. Protein sequence: CASSASGVQPQHF.

This rearrangement joins TRBV19 to TRBJ2-4; D is possibly TRBD2 (7 bases). The ends were cut back, 6 bases at V and 4 bases at J, with 25 bases in the middle. CDR3 length: 18 amino acids. Germline assignment: CDR1 LNHDA and CDR2 SQIVND (reference sequence). The CDR3 is CASRDLRGGLLAKNIQYF. As DNA, the CDR3 is TGTGCCAGTAGAGATTTGAGAGGGGGACTACTAGCTAAAAACATTCAGTACTTC.

CDR3 in amino acids: CASSLTQSWPQHF. The CDR3 nucleotides read TGTGCCAGCAGCTTAACGCAGTCCTGGCCCCAGCATTTT. The chain uses TRBV7-9 and TRBJ1-5; no clear D gene. V was trimmed by 2 bases and J by 9 bases, leaving 11 bases between them. Germline V gene sequence: CDR1 SEHNR, CDR2 FQNEAQ (reference sequence). The CDR3 consists of 13 residues. Using reference TRBV7-9 and TRBJ1-5 for the parts outside the CDR3, the full variable domain is DTGVSQNPRHKITKRGQNVTFRCDPISEHNRLYWYRQTLGQGPEFLTYFQNEAQLEKSRLLSDRFSAERPKGSFSTLEIQRTEQGDSAMYLCASSLTQSWPQHFGDGTRLSIL.

This clone appeared a single time. The V call is TRBV28, the J call TRBJ1-4; 7 bases are a match to TRBD1. The CDR3 is made up of 14 amino acids. Looked up from germline, CDR1 is MDHEN and CDR2 is SYDVKM. J was trimmed by 8 bases and V by 7 bases; bases with no gene match: 10. This CDR3 reads CASTPPGGTEKLFF. The CDR3 DNA reads TGTGCCAGCACTCCCCCAGGGGGTACGGAAAAACTGTTTTTT.

The J gene is TRBJ2-5, the V gene TRBV19, with D tentatively TRBD2 (6 bases). Germline V gives CDR1 LNHDA, CDR2 SQIVND (reference sequence). The CDR3 loop spans 14 amino acids. V lost 8 bases to trimming and J lost 0 bases, with 13 bases between them. CDR3 bases: TGTGCCAGTGCGGCAGGGAGGCACCAAGAGACCCAGTACTTC. Amino acids: CASAAGRHQETQYF.

This chain connects TRBV30 to TRBJ2-7; 9 positions match TRBD2. The trim removed 0 bases at V and 0 bases at J, leaving 6 bases unmatched. This CDR3 spans 16 amino acids. The germline CDR1 and CDR2 sequences are GTSNPN and SVGIG (reference sequence). The CDR3 sequence: CAWSVRGGGASYEQYF. The CDR3 DNA reads TGTGCCTGGAGTGTACGAGGCGGGGGGGCCTCCTACGAGCAGTACTTC.

This clone was seen only a few times. The germline gene is not matched at one end of the junction; a read error may be the cause. The genes are TRBV7-7 and TRBJ2-5; D gene ambiguous. Germline V gene data show CDR1 as SSHAT and CDR2 as FNYEAQ (reference sequence). The CDR3 covers 14 residues. Written as DNA, the CDR3 is TGTGCTAGCAGCTTAGGGTTAGCCCCCGAGACCCAGTACTTC. Protein: CASSLGLAPETQYF.

This chain joins TRBV29-1 and TRBJ1-1, with unresolved D. V lost 5 bases, J lost 0 bases, and 7 bases lay in between. The CDR3 has 12 amino acids. Germline V CDR1 and CDR2: SQVTM, ANQGSEA. This chain's CDR3 is CSVRGMNTEAFF. The CDR3 region has the DNA TGCAGCGTTCGAGGGATGAACACTGAAGCTTTCTTT.

J is TRBJ2-3 and V is TRBV5-1, with TRBD2 matching 8 bases. Trimming at V came to 2 bases and at J to 2 bases, leaving 4 bases not matched to a gene. The CDR3 is 15 residues long. Per the germline V gene, CDR1 is SGHRS and CDR2 is YFSETQ. CDR3 in amino acids: CASSLAGAYTDTQYF. In DNA, the CDR3 is TGCGCCAGCAGCTTAGCGGGGGCCTACACAGATACGCAGTATTTT. The full variable domain, rest sourced from reference TRBV5-1 and TRBJ2-3, is KAGVTQTPRYLIKTRGQQVTLSCSPISGHRSVSWYQQTPGQGLQFLFEYFSETQRNKGNFPGRFSGRQFSNSRSEMNVSTLELGDSALYLCASSLAGAYTDTQYFGPGTRLTVL.

The count of this clone is one. The chain is built from TRBV29-1 and TRBJ2-1, with 10 bases matching TRBD1. Germline CDR1 SQVTM, CDR2 ANQGSEA. The CDR3 contains 13 residues. V lost 4 bases, J lost 6 bases, and 3 bases stayed unmatched. This CDR3 reads CSVGGTGANEQFF. In DNA form, the CDR3 reads TGCAGCGTTGGAGGGACAGGGGCCAATGAGCAGTTCTTC.

Note on this clone: Its ends do not fully match the called genes, so a read error is possible. The rearrangement links TRBV28 to TRBJ1-5, with 9 nucleotides matching TRBD1. Germline CDR1 and CDR2: MDHEN and SYDVKM. CDR3 size: 16 residues. The CDR3 bases are TGTGCCCGCAGTTCCCATATCGGGACAGGGAATCAGCCCCAGCATTTT. Its protein is CARSSHIGTGNQPQHF.

This clone was recorded only once. The chain joins TRBV7-4 to TRBJ2-5, with 9 bases lining up with TRBD1. The germline gives CDR1 SGHVT, CDR2 SQSDAQ. Trimming at V came to 9 bases and at J to 4 bases, leaving 12 bases not matched to a gene. The length of the CDR3 is 15 residues. CDR3 in amino acids: CASTARQGEGETQYF. In DNA, the CDR3 is TGTGCCAGTACTGCGCGACAGGGGGAAGGAGAGACCCAGTACTTC.

The chain uses TRBV29-1 and TRBJ2-7, with TRBD1 identical over 10 bases. The V and J ends lost 6 bases and 2 bases, in that order; junction bases with no gene match: 13. The CDR3 loop spans 16 amino acids. CDR1 and CDR2 (germline): SQVTM, ANQGSEA. The CDR3 loop reads CSVARRRQGATYEQYF. In nucleotides, the CDR3 is TGCAGCGTAGCGAGACGTAGACAGGGGGCTACCTACGAGCAGTACTTC.

Details on this clone: Mismatch with germline at one junction end may stem from a read error. The chain couples TRBV7-9 to TRBJ2-2; D call uncertain. This CDR3 comprises 9 residues. From germline, CDR1 is SEHNR and CDR2 FQNEAQ (reference sequence). The CDR3 DNA reads as TGCGTGGGCTCCGGGGAGCTGTTTTTT. Translation: CVGSGELFF.

This clone occurred a few times. Germline and junction disagree at one end, which may indicate a read error. The chain recombines TRBV15 with TRBJ1-2; 11 bases match TRBD1. The CDR3 has 16 residues. Germline V CDR1 and CDR2: LNHNV, YYDKDF (reference sequence). CDR3 loop: CATSRDQGTGGYGYPF. The CDR3 nucleotides read TGTGCCACCAGCAGAGATCAGGGGACAGGGGGATATGGCTACCCCTTC.

This clone was recorded once. V usage is TRBV7-2 and J usage is TRBJ1-4, with D perhaps TRBD1 (5 bases). This CDR3 is 14 amino acids long. Germline V CDR1 and CDR2: SGHTA, FQGNSA. Trimming shortened V by 5 bases and J by 9 bases, and 16 bases separated the two germline ends. This CDR3 reads CASSPPGQGKKLFF. CDR3 DNA: TGTGCCAGCAGCCCCCCCGGGCAGGGTAAAAAACTGTTTTTT. The complete variable domain, with remaining parts taken from reference TRBV7-2 and TRBJ1-4, reads GAGVSQSPSNKVTEKGKDVELRCDPISGHTALYWYRQSLGQGLEFLIYFQGNSAPDKSGLPSDRFSAERTGGSVSTLTIQRTQQEDSAVYLCASSPPGQGKKLFFGSGTQLSVL.

The V and J genes are TRBV11-3 and TRBJ2-7; D uncertain. Germline V gene data show CDR1 as SGHNT and CDR2 as YENEEA. V was pared by 1 base and J by 2 bases, with 6 bases between. The CDR3 is made up of 13 amino acids. The chain's CDR3 is CASSLGATYEQYF. CDR3 DNA sequence: TGTGCCAGCAGCTTAGGAGCTACCTACGAGCAGTACTTC.

The CDR3 sequence is CASSIQRELHSGANVLTF. The CDR3 DNA reads as TGTGCCAGTAGTATCCAGCGGGAGTTACACTCTGGGGCCAACGTCCTGACTTTC. This chain uses TRBV19 with TRBJ2-6; 8 positions agree with TRBD2. Germline values: CDR1 LNHDA, CDR2 SQIVND (reference sequence). The CDR3 has 18 amino acids. J was trimmed by 0 bases and V by 3 bases; bases with no gene match: 7.

V usage is TRBV28 and J usage is TRBJ1-1; the match to TRBD1 covers 7 bases. Germline CDR1 is MDHEN and CDR2 is SYDVKM. V shed 3 bases and J 4 bases; nucleotides not matched to a gene: 5. The CDR3 sequence is 14 residues long. Here the CDR3 reads CASSLQGVGTEAFF. The DNA for the CDR3 is TGTGCCAGCAGTTTGCAGGGGGTAGGCACTGAAGCTTTCTTT.

The chain uses TRBV12-5 and TRBJ2-7; 7 positions match TRBD1. Germline V CDR1 and CDR2: LGHNT, FRNRAP. V dropped 2 bases and J dropped 4; count of bases not matched to a gene: 14. The CDR3 is made up of 17 amino acids. CDR3 amino acids: CASGLSGQDLHFYEQYF. CDR3 bases: TGTGCTAGTGGTTTGTCCGGACAGGACCTACACTTTTACGAGCAGTACTTC.

Only one count was recorded for this clone. The V and J genes are TRBV28 and TRBJ1-5; D call uncertain. This CDR3 is built from 17 residues. Germline CDR1 and CDR2: MDHEN and SYDVKM. V dropped 5 bases and J dropped 0 bases, with 17 bases sitting between them. For the CDR3, the DNA is TGTGCCAGCAGTCCGCCTTGGGAGATGGATAGCAATCAGCCCCAGCATTTT. Encoded protein: CASSPPWEMDSNQPQHF.

This chain joins TRBV5-4 and TRBJ2-1; 9 nucleotides match TRBD2. V lost 4 bases and J lost 8; bases outside the gene matches: 10. Germline lookup yields CDR1 SGHNT and CDR2 YYREEE (reference sequence). The CDR3 runs 15 residues. CDR3 sequence: CASSGAGTSFDEQFF. The CDR3 region has the DNA TGTGCCAGCAGCGGGGCTGGGACTAGCTTTGATGAGCAGTTCTTC. Looking up the rest from reference TRBV5-4 and TRBJ2-1 gives the full variable domain: ETGVTQSPTHLIKTRGQQVTLRCSSQSGHNTVSWYQQALGQGPQFIFQYYREEENGRGNFPPRFSGLQFPNYSSELNVNALELDDSALYLCASSGAGTSFDEQFFGPGTRLTVL.

This clone was recorded once. This chain joins TRBV7-2 and TRBJ2-7; D is possibly TRBD1 (5 bases). V dropped 6 bases and J dropped 4 bases, with 16 bases sitting between them. The germline gives CDR1 SGHTA, CDR2 FQGNSA. This CDR3 spans 14 amino acids. The CDR3 loop is CASRTVRGSYEQYF. CDR3 DNA sequence: TGTGCCAGCAGGACGGTAAGGGGATCGTACGAGCAGTACTTC.

CDR3 sequence reads: CASSTAPRRAQYF. The CDR3 DNA reads TGTGCCAGCAGCACGGCACCAAGGAGGGCCCAGTACTTC. V is TRBV11-2 and J is TRBJ2-5, with a possible D match to TRBD2 (6 bases). The V end lost 5 bases, the J end lost 9 bases, and 16 bases lay between the germline ends. The germline gives CDR1 SGHAT, CDR2 FQNNGV. CDR3 length: 13 amino acids.

The chain links TRBV28 to TRBJ1-2; D not certain. Germline V lookup: CDR1 MDHEN, CDR2 SYDVKM. The V end was cut by 6 bases, the J end by 6 bases, with 26 bases between. This CDR3 comprises 17 residues. The CDR3 DNA reads as TGTGCCAGCAGGCCGCCCCCCCCTCAACTGTTTGTCCATGGCTACACCTTC. Its translation is CASRPPPPQLFVHGYTF.

This clone was counted once. The chain carries TRBV11-2 and TRBJ1-5; D possibly corresponds to TRBD1 (5 bases). The CDR3 has 15 amino acids. V was clipped by 5 bases and J by 5 bases, with 16 bases between them. Germline-derived CDR1 and CDR2 are SGHAT and FQNNGV. DNA of the CDR3: TGTGCCAGCAGCCTGCAGGGTTTGGGCGATCAGCCCCAGCATTTT. It specifies CASSLQGLGDQPQHF.

This rearrangement joins TRBV30 to TRBJ2-3; the D gene is possibly TRBD1 (5 bases). The V gene lost 1 base and the J gene lost 3 bases, with 17 bases spanning the gap. CDR3 size: 16 residues. Germline V gene data show CDR1 as GTSNPN and CDR2 as SVGIG (reference sequence). The CDR3 DNA sequence: TGTGCCTGGAGTGCCCCCCGGACACAGCTGACAGATACGCAGTATTTT. Encoded protein: CAWSAPRTQLTDTQYF.

The rearrangement joins TRBV2 to TRBJ2-1, with TRBD2 as a possible D gene (5 bases). The CDR3 is 15 residues long. CDR1 is SNHLY and CDR2 is FYNNEI in the germline V gene. V was trimmed by 2 bases and J by 6 bases, leaving 14 bases between them. CDR3 sequence reads: CASSENGNRGNEQFF. DNA of the CDR3: TGTGCCAGCAGTGAAAACGGGAACCGTGGCAATGAGCAGTTCTTC.

This clone has a handful of counts. The chain recombines TRBV6-5 with TRBJ1-4; no clear D. Trimming removed 5 bases at V and 7 bases at J, with 8 bases between. The CDR3 runs 12 residues. Germline CDR1 reads MNHEY; CDR2 reads SVGAGI. The CDR3 region has the DNA TGTGCCAGCAGTGGTGAGGGTGAAAAACTGTTTTTT. Amino acid sequence: CASSGEGEKLFF.

The rearrangement uses TRBV28 and TRBJ2-3; a possible D gene is TRBD1 (6 bases). The CDR3 has 13 amino acids. CDR1 is MDHEN, CDR2 SYDVKM, per germline. The V gene lost 9 bases and the J gene lost 4 bases, with 14 bases spanning the gap. CDR3 nucleotide sequence: TGTGCCAGTGAGTCACAGGGTCCAGATACGCAGTATTTT. This translates into CASESQGPDTQYF. Combining the CDR3 with reference TRBV28 and TRBJ2-3 gives the whole variable domain DVKVTQSSRYLVKRTGEKVFLECVQDMDHENMFWYRQDPGLGLRLIYFSYDVKMKEKGDIPEGYSVSREKKERFSLILESASTNQTSMYLCASESQGPDTQYFGPGTRLTVL.

The chain employs TRBV29-1 and TRBJ1-2, with TRBD1 identical over 8 bases. J was trimmed by 5 bases and V by 3 bases; bases with no gene match: 8. Germline V gives CDR1 SQVTM, CDR2 ANQGSEA. This CDR3 spans 14 amino acids. This chain's CDR3 is CSVDGMDRAYGYTF. CDR3 coding DNA: TGCAGCGTTGACGGCATGGACAGGGCTTATGGCTACACCTTC.